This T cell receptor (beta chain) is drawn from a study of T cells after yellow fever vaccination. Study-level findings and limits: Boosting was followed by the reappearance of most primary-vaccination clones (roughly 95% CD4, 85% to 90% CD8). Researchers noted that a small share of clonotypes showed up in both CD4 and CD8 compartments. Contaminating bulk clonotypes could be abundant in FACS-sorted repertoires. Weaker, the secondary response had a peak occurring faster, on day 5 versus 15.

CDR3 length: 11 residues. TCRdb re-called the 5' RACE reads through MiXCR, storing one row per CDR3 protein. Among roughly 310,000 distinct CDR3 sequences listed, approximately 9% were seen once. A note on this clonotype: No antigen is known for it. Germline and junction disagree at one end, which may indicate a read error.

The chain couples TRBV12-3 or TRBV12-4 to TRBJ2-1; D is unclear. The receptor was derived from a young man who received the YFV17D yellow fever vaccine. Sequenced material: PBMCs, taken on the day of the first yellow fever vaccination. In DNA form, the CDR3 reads TGTACCAGCAGTTATGACCCTATGTGGTTCTTC. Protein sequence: CTSSYDPMWFF.